This T cell receptor (beta chain) was identified during a study of CD8 T cells in Susac syndrome. Peripheral blood CD8+ and CD4+ T cells were profiled by TCR beta sequencing. With random hexamers, 0.5 to 1 ug RNA was reverse transcribed. TCRdb reprocessed the immunoSEQ multiplex PCR reads via MiXCR and lists one record per CDR3 protein. The table records approximately 180,000 distinct CDR3 sequences, roughly 94% of them present only once. V was clipped by 3 bases and J by 4 bases, with 9 bases between them. There are 13 residues in the CDR3. Per germline, CDR1 MNHEY and CDR2 SMNVEV (reference sequence).

The V gene is TRBV27, the J gene TRBJ1-2; D gene ambiguous. The origin of this receptor is a human donor with Susac syndrome. The sequenced sample consisted of CD4+ T cells from PBMCs. As DNA, the CDR3 is TGTGCCAGCAGTTTCCGTCCAATCTATGGCTACACCTTC. Encoded protein: CASSFRPIYGYTF.